Shown below are 11 T cell receptor beta chains from a single sample sequenced in a study of CD8+CD57+ T cells in acquired aplastic anemia. CDR3 and TCR beta VDJ profiling relied on genomic DNA as the template. TCRdb re-called the reads through MiXCR, storing one row per CDR3 protein. The sample contains 100,000 to 150,000 distinct CDR3 sequences, under 60% of which appear only once. It was patients with CD8+CD57+ cell expansion by flow cytometry who were chosen for sequencing. The sequencing input was sorted CD4+, CD8+, or CD8+CD57+ T cells (not recorded which) from PBMCs. All receptors derive from a human donor with aplastic anemia.

The V gene is TRBV15, the J gene TRBJ1-4; D is possibly TRBD1 (6 bases). Trimming left V 0 bases short and J 8 bases short, with 13 bases between. The germline gives CDR1 LNHNV, CDR2 YYDKDF (reference sequence). This CDR3 comprises 15 residues. Written as DNA, the CDR3 is TGTGCCACCAGCAGAGAAGCCAGGGGTGTGGAAAAACTGTTTTTT. This sequence encodes CATSREARGVEKLFF.

This clonotype came up many times. V and J are TRBV15 and TRBJ2-1; D may be TRBD2 (6 bases). The CDR3 length is 12 residues. Germline CDR1 LNHNV, CDR2 YYDKDF (reference sequence). Trimming cost V 9 bases and J 6 bases, with 12 bases left between them. CDR3 sequence: CATRERANEQFF. CDR3 coding DNA: TGTGCCACACGGGAGCGGGCCAATGAGCAGTTCTTC.

The chain combines TRBV15 with TRBJ1-1, with 8 bases matching TRBD1. The V gene end was trimmed by 4 bases and the J gene end by 2 bases; junction bases not matched to a gene: 12. The V gene's germline CDR1 is LNHNV and CDR2 YYDKDF (reference sequence). This CDR3 has 17 amino acids. The CDR3 bases are TGTGCCACCAGCATGGACAGGGAAAGCTCTGGAAACACTGAAGCTTTCTTT. Protein sequence: CATSMDRESSGNTEAFF.

This chain joins TRBV25-1 and TRBJ1-2; 10 nucleotides agree with TRBD1. CDR1 is MGHDK, CDR2 SYGVNS, per germline. This CDR3 has 16 residues. The ends lost 1 base at V and 4 bases at J; junction bases unmatched: 6. The CDR3 sequence: CASSEFRTGGSYGYTF. The CDR3 region has the DNA TGTGCCAGCAGTGAATTCCGGACAGGGGGGAGCTATGGCTACACCTTC.

CDR3 residues: CASSSGSLSNQPQHF. The CDR3 coding sequence is TGTGCCAGCAGCTCAGGGAGCTTAAGCAATCAGCCCCAGCATTTT. The rearrangement links TRBV5-8 to TRBJ1-5; maybe TRBD1 (5 bases). The CDR3 is 15 residues long. With 3 bases removed from V and 1 base from J, the gap between germline ends came to 11 bases. Germline V gene data show CDR1 as SGHTS and CDR2 as YDEGEE.

V is TRBV24-1 and J is TRBJ1-4; 7 positions match TRBD1. V lost 3 bases and J lost 0; bases outside the gene matches: 12. The germline V gene encodes CDR1 KGHDR and CDR2 SFDVKD. The CDR3 covers 19 residues. CDR3 protein: CATSDGDRVQIATNEKLFF. The CDR3 DNA reads as TGTGCCACCAGTGATGGCGACAGGGTCCAAATTGCAACTAATGAAAAACTGTTTTTT.

The CDR3 DNA reads TGTGCCAGTAGTATGGACATCTCCTACGAGCAGTACTTC. Amino acids: CASSMDISYEQYF. The V call is TRBV19, the J call TRBJ2-7, with D possibly being TRBD1 (5 bases). Per the germline V gene, CDR1 is LNHDA and CDR2 is SQIVND (reference sequence). CDR3 length: 13 residues. V gave up 3 bases and J gave up 0 bases, with 6 bases separating them. Based on the CDR3 plus reference TRBV19 and TRBJ2-7, the full variable domain is DGGITQSPKYLFRKEGQNVTLSCEQNLNHDAMYWYRQDPGQGLRLIYYSQIVNDFQKGDIAEGYSVSREKKESFPLTVTSAQKNPTAFYLCASSMDISYEQYFGPGTRLTVT.

The chain carries TRBV20-1 and TRBJ2-7, with D tentatively TRBD1 or TRBD2 (6 bases each). CDR1 DFQATT and CDR2 SNEGSKA come from the germline V gene (reference sequence). The V gene lost 0 bases and the J gene lost 3 bases, with 18 bases spanning the gap. This CDR3 is built from 16 residues. DNA of the CDR3: TGCAGTGCTAGAGATCTCATGGGGGGCCTAATCTACGAGCAGTACTTC. Translating it yields CSARDLMGGLIYEQYF.

The chain recombines TRBV6-4 with TRBJ1-4, with 8 bases identical to TRBD1. The CDR3 consists of 12 residues. V shed 4 bases, J shed 10 bases, and the junction held 2 bases outside the gene matches. Germline CDR1 MRHNA, CDR2 SNTAGT. DNA for the CDR3: TGTGCCAGCAGTGTAACAGGGGGAAAACTGTTTTTT. It specifies CASSVTGGKLFF.

This clonotype turned up a few times. The CDR3 end shows no conserved phenylalanine or tryptophan, and so a read error is likely. The DNA is omitted, as the CDR3 cannot be located on it reliably, and the CDR3 follows TCRdb's listing. J is TRBJ1-2 and V is TRBV4-1; TRBD1, the table's D call, was not compared with the DNA. The CDR3 has 14 residues if both end residues are counted. CDR1 MGHRA and CDR2 YSYEKL come from the germline V gene. The CDR3 loop reads CASSQLMTAPQDWL.

This clonotype was counted many times. The V call is TRBV11-2, the J call TRBJ2-7; D not resolved. Looked up from germline, CDR1 is SGHAT and CDR2 is FQNNGV. The ends were cut back, 3 bases at V and 2 bases at J, with 11 bases in the middle. There are 14 residues in the CDR3. The CDR3: CASSLAGPAYEQYF. CDR3 coding DNA: TGTGCCAGCAGCTTGGCTGGGCCCGCCTACGAGCAGTACTTC. Full variable domain (remainder filled in from reference TRBV11-2 and TRBJ2-7): EAGVAQSPRYKIIEKRQSVAFWCNPISGHATLYWYQQILGQGPKLLIQFQNNGVVDDSQLPKDRFSAERLKGVDSTLKIQPAKLEDSAVYLCASSLAGPAYEQYFGPGTRLTVT.